One sample yielded the 25 T cell receptor beta chains listed below, sequenced in a study of blood T cell repertoires in COVID-19. Assay: immunoSEQ multiplex PCR; the TCRdb copy retains only in-frame clones and omits some. The table has 180,000 or so clones, roughly three quarters seen once. The material sequenced was peripheral blood. The receptors were sampled from a woman between 45 and 65 years old with active or convalescent COVID-19.

The chain has TRBV6-1 and TRBJ1-4; D gene uncertain. Trimming pared 0 bases from V and 2 bases from J, leaving 16 bases between. Germline-derived CDR1 and CDR2 are MNHNS and SASEGT. The CDR3 length is 18 residues. The DNA of the CDR3 is TGTGCCAGCAGTGAAGCGCGCGATTTGGTCGCTACTAATGAAAAACTGTTTTTT. Translating it yields CASSEARDLVATNEKLFF.

The chain carries TRBV28 and TRBJ2-1, with D maybe TRBD2 (5 bases). In germline, CDR1 is MDHEN, CDR2 SYDVKM. CDR3 length: 13 amino acids. V lost 2 bases to trimming and J lost 6 bases, with 8 bases between them. The CDR3 sequence is CASSLLARNEQFF. In DNA form, the CDR3 reads TGTGCCAGCAGTTTACTAGCACGCAATGAGCAGTTCTTC.

The chain carries TRBV29-1 and TRBJ1-1, with TRBD1 matching over 7 bases. V dropped 8 bases and J dropped 1; count of bases not matched to a gene: 10. Germline assignment: CDR1 SQVTM and CDR2 ANQGSEA. This CDR3 comprises 14 residues. CDR3 amino acids: CSSKTGFANTEAFF. CDR3 sequence (DNA): TGCAGCTCAAAGACAGGGTTTGCGAACACTGAAGCTTTCTTT.

This rearrangement joins TRBV2 to TRBJ2-1, with 14 nucleotides matching TRBD2. J lost 5 bases, V lost 9 bases, and 9 bases had no gene match. CDR3 length: 16 amino acids. CDR1 and CDR2 from the germline V gene are SNHLY and FYNNEI. CDR3 DNA: TGTGCCAGTCGGACTAGCGGGGGGTATTCCCACAATGAGCAGTTCTTC. It encodes CASRTSGGYSHNEQFF.

The V gene is TRBV5-4, the J gene TRBJ1-2, with a possible D match to TRBD1 (6 bases). The V end was cut by 3 bases, the J end by 4 bases, with 10 bases between. The CDR3 contains 13 residues. Germline assignment: CDR1 SGHNT and CDR2 YYREEE (reference sequence). The DNA of the CDR3 is TGTGCCAGCAGCTCCGGGACATCCTATGGCTACACCTTC. Its translation is CASSSGTSYGYTF.

The chain links TRBV27 to TRBJ2-1, with TRBD2 matching 11 bases. The CDR3 length is 15 residues. V lost 3 bases to trimming and J lost 3 bases; unmatched junction nucleotides: 1. Germline V gene sequence: CDR1 MNHEY, CDR2 SMNVEV (reference sequence). Here the CDR3 DNA reads TGTGCCAGCAGTTTGGGACTAGCGGTCTACAATGAGCAGTTCTTC. Its translation: CASSLGLAVYNEQFF.

The gene calls are TRBV9 and TRBJ1-4; the match to TRBD1 covers 7 bases. J lost 8 bases, V lost 0 bases, and 7 bases had no gene match. This CDR3 has 15 amino acids. The germline V gene encodes CDR1 SGDLS and CDR2 YYNGEE. The CDR3 protein is CASSVEGRGREKLFF. The DNA for the CDR3 is TGTGCCAGCAGCGTAGAGGGCAGGGGGAGGGAAAAACTGTTTTTT. The full variable domain, with the rest looked up from reference TRBV9 and TRBJ1-4, is DSGVTQTPKHLITATGQRVTLRCSPRSGDLSVYWYQQSLDQGLQFLIQYYNGEERAKGNILERFSAQQFPDLHSELNLSSLELGDSALYFCASSVEGRGREKLFFGSGTQLSVL.

The V call is TRBV19, the J call TRBJ2-5; no definite D call. V gave up 5 bases and J gave up 2 bases, with 6 bases separating them. CDR1 is LNHDA, CDR2 SQIVND, per germline (reference sequence). This CDR3 is built from 12 residues. The chain's CDR3 is CASSQFQETQYF. The DNA for the CDR3 is TGTGCCAGTAGTCAGTTTCAAGAGACCCAGTACTTC. The full variable domain, completed using reference TRBV19 and TRBJ2-5, is DGGITQSPKYLFRKEGQNVTLSCEQNLNHDAMYWYRQDPGQGLRLIYYSQIVNDFQKGDIAEGYSVSREKKESFPLTVTSAQKNPTAFYLCASSQFQETQYFGPGTRLLVL.

The chain employs TRBV7-8 and TRBJ2-3, with D perhaps matching TRBD1 (6 bases). The V gene's germline CDR1 is SGHVS and CDR2 FQNEAQ. The CDR3 totals 17 residues. V was cut by 1 base and J by 0 bases, with 14 bases left in between. This CDR3 reads CASSLGGGGGSTDTQYF. Written as DNA, the CDR3 is TGTGCCAGCAGCTTAGGAGGGGGTGGAGGTAGCACAGATACGCAGTATTTT. Combining the CDR3 with reference TRBV7-8 and TRBJ2-3 gives the whole variable domain GAGVSQSPRYKVAKRGQDVALRCDPISGHVSLFWYQQALGQGPEFLTYFQNEAQLDKSGLPSDRFFAERPEGSVSTLKIQRTQQEDSAVYLCASSLGGGGGSTDTQYFGPGTRLTVL.

The CDR3 bases are TGCAGTGCTAGTCTGCTGGAGTTTAGCAATCAGCCCCAGCATTTT. Encoded protein: CSASLLEFSNQPQHF. This sequence joins TRBV20-1 and TRBJ1-5, with D uncertain. This CDR3 is built from 15 residues. Trimming pared 3 bases from V and 0 bases from J, leaving 12 bases between. The germline V gene encodes CDR1 DFQATT and CDR2 SNEGSKA (reference sequence).

A single count supports this clone. The rearrangement links TRBV7-8 to TRBJ2-7, with D perhaps TRBD1 (5 bases). The CDR3 consists of 14 residues. Germline V gene sequence: CDR1 SGHVS, CDR2 FQNEAQ. V dropped 3 bases and J dropped 6 bases, with 15 bases sitting between them. The CDR3 reads CASSLYRSPTEQYF. As DNA, the CDR3 is TGTGCCAGCAGCTTGTACAGGAGCCCCACCGAGCAGTACTTC.

At least ten counts were recorded for this clone. CDR3 sequence: CASRLAGDYNEQFF. The CDR3 nucleotides are TGTGCCAGTCGACTAGCGGGTGACTACAATGAGCAGTTCTTC. The V gene is TRBV6-6, the J gene TRBJ2-1; 10 bases match TRBD2. V trimming: 9 bases; J trimming: 3 bases; junction bases outside the gene matches: 5. Germline lookup yields CDR1 MNHNY and CDR2 SVGAGI (reference sequence). This CDR3 has 14 residues.

The J gene is TRBJ2-2, the V gene TRBV28; no definite D call. CDR3 length: 17 residues. Germline V gives CDR1 MDHEN, CDR2 SYDVKM. V was cut by 6 bases and J by 3 bases, with 20 bases left in between. DNA of the CDR3: TGTGCCAGCAGCCTCCCATTGGGCTATACCCACACCGGGGAGCTGTTTTTT. Its protein product is CASSLPLGYTHTGELFF. The full variable domain, with the rest looked up from reference TRBV28 and TRBJ2-2, is DVKVTQSSRYLVKRTGEKVFLECVQDMDHENMFWYRQDPGLGLRLIYFSYDVKMKEKGDIPEGYSVSREKKERFSLILESASTNQTSMYLCASSLPLGYTHTGELFFGEGSRLTVL.

This chain uses TRBV5-4 with TRBJ2-1; TRBD2 matches 13 bases. Germline CDR1 SGHNT, CDR2 YYREEE (reference sequence). V trimming: 4 bases; J trimming: 2 bases; junction bases outside the gene matches: 3. The CDR3 is 16 residues long. CDR3 DNA sequence: TGTGCCAGCAGCGCAACTAGCGGGAGGGCCTACAATGAGCAGTTCTTC. It codes for CASSATSGRAYNEQFF.

This sequence joins TRBV4-3 and TRBJ1-2; D uncertain. Germline CDR1 reads LGHNA; CDR2 reads YSLEER. The length of the CDR3 is 14 residues. Between the trimmed V and J ends, which lost 3 bases and 2 bases, there was a span of 10 bases. CDR3: CASSQRAGNYGYTF. The DNA of the CDR3 is TGCGCCAGCAGCCAGAGGGCGGGGAACTATGGCTACACCTTC.

The CDR3 loop reads CASSLGTRNTEAFF. DNA for the CDR3: TGTGCCAGCAGCTTGGGCACACGGAACACTGAAGCTTTCTTT. This chain links TRBV5-6 with TRBJ1-1, with D unresolved. V lost 0 bases and J lost 1, with 7 bases in between. Germline V lookup: CDR1 SGHDT, CDR2 YYEEEE. CDR3 size: 14 residues.

This chain uses TRBV11-1 with TRBJ1-2; TRBD1 agrees at 9 bases. V gave up 3 bases and J gave up 5 bases; unmatched junction bases: 7. Germline assignment: CDR1 SGHAT and CDR2 FQDESV (reference sequence). The CDR3 runs 15 residues. As DNA, the CDR3 is TGTGCCAGCAGCTTGGGACAGGGCTTGGGGTATGGCTACACCTTC. It encodes CASSLGQGLGYGYTF.

The rearrangement links TRBV4-2 to TRBJ1-2, with D perhaps TRBD1 (5 bases). The CDR3 spans 14 residues. Germline lookup yields CDR1 LGHNA and CDR2 YNFKEQ. V lost 0 bases and J 7 bases, leaving 12 bases between the germline ends. The CDR3 coding sequence is TGTGCCAGCAGCCAAGAGGCCAGGGTCTCTGGCTACACCTTC. Protein product: CASSQEARVSGYTF.

This chain joins TRBV5-1 and TRBJ2-7; weak D call: TRBD1 (6 bases). This CDR3 is 14 amino acids long. Trimming took 0 bases from V and 5 from J, leaving 12 bases between them. In germline, CDR1 is SGHRS, CDR2 YFSETQ. The CDR3 sequence: CASSLVQGIHEQYF. CDR3 nucleotides: TGCGCCAGCAGCTTGGTTCAGGGGATCCACGAGCAGTACTTC.

The gene calls are TRBV2 and TRBJ2-3; D not certain. The CDR3 runs 15 residues. V was pared by 3 bases and J by 0 bases, with 10 bases between. Germline V CDR1 and CDR2: SNHLY, FYNNEI. CDR3 DNA sequence: TGTGCCAGCAGTGACGCGAGAACTAGCACAGATACGCAGTATTTT. Translation gives CASSDARTSTDTQYF.

This clone showed up just once. The V gene is TRBV7-9, the J gene TRBJ1-4; a weak D match, TRBD1 (5 bases). Germline assignment: CDR1 SEHNR and CDR2 FQNEAQ (reference sequence). The CDR3 is made up of 15 amino acids. Between the trimmed V and J ends, which lost 1 base and 11 bases, there was a span of 17 bases. CDR3: CASSLGGSGLWKLFF. The CDR3 DNA reads TGTGCCAGCAGCTTAGGGGGCTCCGGCCTATGGAAACTGTTTTTT. Full variable domain (remainder filled in from reference TRBV7-9 and TRBJ1-4): DTGVSQNPRHKITKRGQNVTFRCDPISEHNRLYWYRQTLGQGPEFLTYFQNEAQLEKSRLLSDRFSAERPKGSFSTLEIQRTEQGDSAMYLCASSLGGSGLWKLFFGSGTQLSVL.

The J gene is TRBJ2-1, the V gene TRBV6-6, with D maybe TRBD2 (6 bases). The V and J ends lost 2 bases and 7 bases respectively, with 18 bases between them. Germline CDR1 and CDR2: MNHNY and SVGAGI (reference sequence). The CDR3 runs to 16 residues. CDR3 in amino acids: CASSYGDSNHGNEQFF. CDR3 sequence (DNA): TGTGCCAGCAGTTACGGGGACTCAAACCACGGTAATGAGCAGTTCTTC.

This CDR3 is CASRDGGRVNTEAFF. Here the CDR3 DNA reads TGTGCCAGTAGGGATGGGGGCAGGGTAAACACTGAAGCTTTCTTT. This sequence joins TRBV19 and TRBJ1-1; D perhaps matches TRBD1 (6 bases). CDR1 LNHDA and CDR2 SQIVND come from the germline V gene (reference sequence). This CDR3 spans 15 amino acids. Trimming stripped 6 bases from V and 2 bases from J, with 16 bases between.

The chain is built from TRBV18 and TRBJ1-1; D call uncertain. This CDR3 has 12 amino acids. Deletions cut 6 bases from V and 12 bases from J, with 17 bases between. Germline V gene sequence: CDR1 KGHSH, CDR2 LQKENI. The CDR3 DNA sequence: TGTGCCAGCTCCGAGCTTGAGGGAGAGCCTTTCTTT. Protein: CASSELEGEPFF.

J is TRBJ1-4 and V is TRBV14; D might be TRBD1 (6 bases). The V end lost 4 bases, the J end lost 8 bases, and 11 bases lay between the germline ends. This CDR3 has 13 amino acids. Looked up from germline, CDR1 is SGHDN and CDR2 is FVKESK. CDR3 sequence (DNA): TGTGCCAGCAGCCGGGGGCACGGGGAAAAACTGTTTTTT. This sequence encodes CASSRGHGEKLFF.